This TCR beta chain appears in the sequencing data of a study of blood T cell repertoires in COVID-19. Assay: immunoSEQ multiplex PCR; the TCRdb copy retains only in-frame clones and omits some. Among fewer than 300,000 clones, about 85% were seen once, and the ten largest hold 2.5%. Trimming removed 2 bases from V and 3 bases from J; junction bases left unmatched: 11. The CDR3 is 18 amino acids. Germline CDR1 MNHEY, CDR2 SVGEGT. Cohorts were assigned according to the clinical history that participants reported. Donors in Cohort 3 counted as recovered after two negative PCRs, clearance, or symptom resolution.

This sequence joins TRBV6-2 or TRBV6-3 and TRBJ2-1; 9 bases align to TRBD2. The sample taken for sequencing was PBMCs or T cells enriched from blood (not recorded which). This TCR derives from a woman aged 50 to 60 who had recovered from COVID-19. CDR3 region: CASSYLTSGRTFYNEQFF. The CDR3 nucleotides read TGTGCCAGCAGTTACCTGACTAGCGGAAGGACTTTCTACAATGAGCAGTTCTTC.